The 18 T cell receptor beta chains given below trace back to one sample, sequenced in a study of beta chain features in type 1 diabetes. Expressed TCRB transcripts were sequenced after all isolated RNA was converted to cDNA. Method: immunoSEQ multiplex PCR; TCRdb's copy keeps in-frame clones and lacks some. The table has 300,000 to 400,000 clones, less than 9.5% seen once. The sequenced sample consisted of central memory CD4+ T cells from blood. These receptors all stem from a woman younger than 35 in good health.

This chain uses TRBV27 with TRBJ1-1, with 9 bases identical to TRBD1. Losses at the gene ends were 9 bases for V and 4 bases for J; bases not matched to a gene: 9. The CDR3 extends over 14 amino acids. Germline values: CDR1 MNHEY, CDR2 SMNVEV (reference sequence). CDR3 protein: CASWTGAAGTEAFF. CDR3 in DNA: TGTGCCAGTTGGACAGGGGCCGCGGGCACTGAAGCTTTCTTT.

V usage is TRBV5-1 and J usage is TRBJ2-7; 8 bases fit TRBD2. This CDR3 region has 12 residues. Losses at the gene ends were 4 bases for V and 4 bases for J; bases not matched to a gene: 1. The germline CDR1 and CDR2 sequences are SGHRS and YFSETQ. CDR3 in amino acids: CASSEREYEQYF. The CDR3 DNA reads TGCGCCAGCAGCGAGCGGGAGTACGAGCAGTACTTC.

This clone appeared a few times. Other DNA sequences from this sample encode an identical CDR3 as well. In DNA form, the CDR3 reads TGTGCCAGCAGCCTCTATGGGGGGGCAGATACGCAGTATTTT. Residues: CASSLYGGADTQYF. The chain carries TRBV7-3 and TRBJ2-3; 7 nucleotides agree with TRBD2. Germline V lookup: CDR1 SGHTA, CDR2 FQGTGA. The ends lost 5 bases at V and 4 bases at J; junction bases unmatched: 6. The CDR3 sequence is 14 residues long.

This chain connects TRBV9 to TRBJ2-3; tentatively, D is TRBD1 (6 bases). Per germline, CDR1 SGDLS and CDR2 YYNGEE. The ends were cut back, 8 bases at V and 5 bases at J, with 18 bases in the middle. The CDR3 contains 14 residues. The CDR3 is CASGQPSGGDTQYF. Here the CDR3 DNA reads TGTGCCAGTGGACAGCCCTCTGGGGGAGATACGCAGTATTTT. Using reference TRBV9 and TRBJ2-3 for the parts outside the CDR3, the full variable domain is DSGVTQTPKHLITATGQRVTLRCSPRSGDLSVYWYQQSLDQGLQFLIQYYNGEERAKGNILERFSAQQFPDLHSELNLSSLELGDSALYFCASGQPSGGDTQYFGPGTRLTVL.

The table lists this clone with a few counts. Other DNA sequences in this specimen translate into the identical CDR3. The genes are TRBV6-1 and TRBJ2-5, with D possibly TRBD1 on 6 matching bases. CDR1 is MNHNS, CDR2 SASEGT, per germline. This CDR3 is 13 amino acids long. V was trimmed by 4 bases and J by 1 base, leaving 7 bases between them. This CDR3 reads CASSGTVQETQYF. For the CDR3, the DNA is TGTGCCAGCAGTGGGACAGTCCAAGAGACCCAGTACTTC.

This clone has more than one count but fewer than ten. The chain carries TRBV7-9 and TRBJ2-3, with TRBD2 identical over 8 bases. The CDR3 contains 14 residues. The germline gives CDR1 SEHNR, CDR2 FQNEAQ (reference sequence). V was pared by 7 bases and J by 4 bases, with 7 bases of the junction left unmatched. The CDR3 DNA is TGTGCCAGCACCGTCAACGGGGGGGCAGATACGCAGTATTTT. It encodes CASTVNGGADTQYF.

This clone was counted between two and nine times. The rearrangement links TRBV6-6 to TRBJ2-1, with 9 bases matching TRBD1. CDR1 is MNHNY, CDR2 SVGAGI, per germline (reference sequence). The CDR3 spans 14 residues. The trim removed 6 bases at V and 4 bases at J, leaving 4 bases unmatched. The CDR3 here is CASRPGQGYNEQFF. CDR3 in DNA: TGTGCCAGCAGGCCGGGACAGGGTTACAATGAGCAGTTCTTC.

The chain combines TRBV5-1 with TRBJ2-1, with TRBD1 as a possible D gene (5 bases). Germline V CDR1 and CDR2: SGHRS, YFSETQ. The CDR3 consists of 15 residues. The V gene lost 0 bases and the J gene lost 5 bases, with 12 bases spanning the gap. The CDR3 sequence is CASSLDVVGHNEQFF. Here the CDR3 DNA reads TGCGCCAGCAGCTTGGATGTGGTGGGGCACAATGAGCAGTTCTTC. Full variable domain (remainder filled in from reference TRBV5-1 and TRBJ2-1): KAGVTQTPRYLIKTRGQQVTLSCSPISGHRSVSWYQQTPGQGLQFLFEYFSETQRNKGNFPGRFSGRQFSNSRSEMNVSTLELGDSALYLCASSLDVVGHNEQFFGPGTRLTVL.

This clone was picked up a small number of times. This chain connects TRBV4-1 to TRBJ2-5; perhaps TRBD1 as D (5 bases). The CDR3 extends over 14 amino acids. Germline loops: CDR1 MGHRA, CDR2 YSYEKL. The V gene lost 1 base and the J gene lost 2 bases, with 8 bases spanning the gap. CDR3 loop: CASSQVRGQETQYF. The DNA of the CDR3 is TGCGCCAGCAGCCAAGTTAGGGGACAAGAGACCCAGTACTTC.

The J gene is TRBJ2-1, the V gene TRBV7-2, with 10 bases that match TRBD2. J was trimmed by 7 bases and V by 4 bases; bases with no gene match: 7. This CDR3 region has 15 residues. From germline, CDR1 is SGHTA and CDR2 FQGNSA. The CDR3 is CASSSSSGSPNEQFF. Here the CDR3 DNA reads TGTGCCAGCAGCTCCTCTAGCGGGAGTCCTAATGAGCAGTTCTTC. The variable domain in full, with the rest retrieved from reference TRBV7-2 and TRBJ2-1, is GAGVSQSPSNKVTEKGKDVELRCDPISGHTALYWYRQSLGQGLEFLIYFQGNSAPDKSGLPSDRFSAERTGGSVSTLTIQRTQQEDSAVYLCASSSSSGSPNEQFFGPGTRLTVL.

The CDR3 reads CASQQAQQETQYF. The CDR3 DNA follows: TGTGCCAGCCAACAGGCACAACAAGAGACCCAGTACTTC. This chain connects TRBV2 to TRBJ2-5; possible D gene TRBD1, 5 bases. This CDR3 comprises 13 residues. The V end lost 8 bases, the J end lost 2 bases, and 12 bases lay between the germline ends. CDR1 is SNHLY and CDR2 is FYNNEI in the germline V gene.

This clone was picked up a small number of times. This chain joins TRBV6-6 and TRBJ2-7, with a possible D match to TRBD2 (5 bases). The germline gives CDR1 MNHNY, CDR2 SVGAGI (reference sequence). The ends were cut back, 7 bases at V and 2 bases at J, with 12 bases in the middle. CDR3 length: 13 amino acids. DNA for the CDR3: TGTGCCAGCATCGAGGGATATACCTACGAGCAGTACTTC. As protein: CASIEGYTYEQYF.

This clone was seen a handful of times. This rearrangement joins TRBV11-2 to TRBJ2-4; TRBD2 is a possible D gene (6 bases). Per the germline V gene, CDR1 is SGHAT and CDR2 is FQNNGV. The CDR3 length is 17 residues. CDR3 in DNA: TGTGCGACTAGAGAGTGGTCTAGCGACCTAGCCAAAAACATTCAGTACTTC. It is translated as CATREWSSDLAKNIQYF.

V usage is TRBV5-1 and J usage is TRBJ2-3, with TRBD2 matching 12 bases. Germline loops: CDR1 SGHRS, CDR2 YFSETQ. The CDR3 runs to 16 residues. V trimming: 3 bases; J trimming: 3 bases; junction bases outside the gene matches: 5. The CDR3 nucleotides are TGCGCCAGCAGCTGGACTAGCGGGACCAGGACAGATACGCAGTATTTT. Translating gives CASSWTSGTRTDTQYF.

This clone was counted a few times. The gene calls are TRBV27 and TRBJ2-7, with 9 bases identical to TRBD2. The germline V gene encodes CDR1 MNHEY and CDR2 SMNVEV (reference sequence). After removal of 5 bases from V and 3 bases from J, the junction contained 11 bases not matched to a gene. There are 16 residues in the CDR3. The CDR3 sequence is CASSPKPLAGGYEQYF. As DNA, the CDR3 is TGTGCCAGCAGTCCGAAACCACTAGCGGGCGGCTACGAGCAGTACTTC.

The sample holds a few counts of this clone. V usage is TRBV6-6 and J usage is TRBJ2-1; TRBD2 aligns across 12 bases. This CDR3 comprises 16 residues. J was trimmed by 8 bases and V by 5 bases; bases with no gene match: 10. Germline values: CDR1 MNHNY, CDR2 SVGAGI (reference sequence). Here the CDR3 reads CASSPSGRALGDEQFF. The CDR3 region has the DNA TGTGCCAGCAGTCCTAGCGGGAGGGCCCTCGGGGATGAGCAGTTCTTC.

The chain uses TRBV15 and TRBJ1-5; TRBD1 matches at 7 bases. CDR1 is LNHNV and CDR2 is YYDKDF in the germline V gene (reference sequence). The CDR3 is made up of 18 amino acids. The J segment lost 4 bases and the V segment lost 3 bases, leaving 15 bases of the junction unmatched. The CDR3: CATSSGTASLLGNQPQHF. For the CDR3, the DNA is TGTGCCACCAGCAGTGGGACAGCATCCCTGCTAGGTAATCAGCCCCAGCATTTT.

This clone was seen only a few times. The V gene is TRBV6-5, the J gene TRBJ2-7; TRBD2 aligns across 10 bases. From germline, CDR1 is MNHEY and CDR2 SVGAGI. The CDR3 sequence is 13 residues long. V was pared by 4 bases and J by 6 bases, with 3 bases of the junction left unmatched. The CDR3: CASSSSGRGEQYF. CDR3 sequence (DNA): TGTGCCAGCAGTTCCAGCGGGAGGGGCGAGCAGTACTTC.